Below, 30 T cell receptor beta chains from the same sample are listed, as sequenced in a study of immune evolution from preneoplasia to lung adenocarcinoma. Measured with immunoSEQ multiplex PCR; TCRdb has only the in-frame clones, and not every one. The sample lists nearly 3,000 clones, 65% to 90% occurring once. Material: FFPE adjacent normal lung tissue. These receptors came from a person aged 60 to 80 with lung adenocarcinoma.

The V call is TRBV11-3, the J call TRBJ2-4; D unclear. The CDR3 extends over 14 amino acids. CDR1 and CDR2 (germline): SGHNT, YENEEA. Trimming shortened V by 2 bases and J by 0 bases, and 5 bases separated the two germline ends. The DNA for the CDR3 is TGTGCCAGCAGCTTAAGGACAGCCAAAAACATTCAGTACTTC. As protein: CASSLRTAKNIQYF.

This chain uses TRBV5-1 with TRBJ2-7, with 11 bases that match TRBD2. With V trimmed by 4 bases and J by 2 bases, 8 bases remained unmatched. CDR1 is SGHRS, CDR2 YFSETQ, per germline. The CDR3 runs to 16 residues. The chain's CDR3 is CASSPSLAGATYEQYF. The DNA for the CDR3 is TGCGCCAGCAGCCCCTCACTAGCGGGGGCTACCTACGAGCAGTACTTC. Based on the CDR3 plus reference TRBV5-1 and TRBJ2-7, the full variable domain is KAGVTQTPRYLIKTRGQQVTLSCSPISGHRSVSWYQQTPGQGLQFLFEYFSETQRNKGNFPGRFSGRQFSNSRSEMNVSTLELGDSALYLCASSPSLAGATYEQYFGPGTRLTVT.

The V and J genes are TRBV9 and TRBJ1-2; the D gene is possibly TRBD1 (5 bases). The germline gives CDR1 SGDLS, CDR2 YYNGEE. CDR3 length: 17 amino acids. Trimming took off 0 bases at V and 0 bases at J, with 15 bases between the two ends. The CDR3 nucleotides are TGTGCCAGCAGCGTAGACCCCGGGGCAGGGTCTAACTATGGCTACACCTTC. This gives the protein CASSVDPGAGSNYGYTF.

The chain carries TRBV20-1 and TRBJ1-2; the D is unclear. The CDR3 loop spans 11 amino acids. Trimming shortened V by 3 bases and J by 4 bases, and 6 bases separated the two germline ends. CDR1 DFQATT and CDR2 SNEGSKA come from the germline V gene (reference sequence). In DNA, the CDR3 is TGCAGTGCTAGTACCAGCTATGGCTACACCTTC. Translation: CSASTSYGYTF.

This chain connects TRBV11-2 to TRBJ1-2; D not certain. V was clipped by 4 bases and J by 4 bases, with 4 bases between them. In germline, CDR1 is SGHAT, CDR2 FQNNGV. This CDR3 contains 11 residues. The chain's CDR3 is CASSWIYGYTF. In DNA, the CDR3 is TGTGCCAGCAGCTGGATCTATGGCTACACCTTC.

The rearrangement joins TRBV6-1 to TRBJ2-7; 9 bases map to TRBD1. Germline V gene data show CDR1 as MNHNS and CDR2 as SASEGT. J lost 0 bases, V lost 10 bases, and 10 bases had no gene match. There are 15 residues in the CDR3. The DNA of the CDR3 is TGTGCCACTAAGAGTGGGACAGGGTCCTCCTACGAGCAGTACTTC. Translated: CATKSGTGSSYEQYF.

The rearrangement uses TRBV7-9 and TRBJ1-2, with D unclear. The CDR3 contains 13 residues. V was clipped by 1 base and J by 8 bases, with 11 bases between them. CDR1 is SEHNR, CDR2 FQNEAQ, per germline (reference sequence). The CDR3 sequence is CASSLGVDRGYTF. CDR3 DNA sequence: TGTGCCAGCAGCTTAGGAGTGGATCGGGGCTACACCTTC.

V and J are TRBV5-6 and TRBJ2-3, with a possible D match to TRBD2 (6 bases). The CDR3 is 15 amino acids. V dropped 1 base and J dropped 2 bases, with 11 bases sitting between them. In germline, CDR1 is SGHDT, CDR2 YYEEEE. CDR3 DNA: TGTGCCAGCAGCTTGCGGGGGAAAATCACAGATACGCAGTATTTT. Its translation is CASSLRGKITDTQYF.

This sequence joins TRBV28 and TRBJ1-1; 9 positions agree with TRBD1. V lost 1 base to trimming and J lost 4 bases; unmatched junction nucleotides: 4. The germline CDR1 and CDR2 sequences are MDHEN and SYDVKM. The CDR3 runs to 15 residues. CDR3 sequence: CASSLSQGAPTEAFF. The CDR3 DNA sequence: TGTGCCAGCAGTTTATCACAGGGGGCTCCCACTGAAGCTTTCTTT.

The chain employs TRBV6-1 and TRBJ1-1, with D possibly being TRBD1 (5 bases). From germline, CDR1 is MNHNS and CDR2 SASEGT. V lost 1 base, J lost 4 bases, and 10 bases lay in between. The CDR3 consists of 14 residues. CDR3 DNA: TGTGCCAGCAGTGAAGTTTTTAGGGGCACTGAAGCTTTCTTT. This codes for CASSEVFRGTEAFF.

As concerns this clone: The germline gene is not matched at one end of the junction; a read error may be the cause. CDR3 nucleotides: TGTGCCAGCAGTTTGGACAGGGGGCTTGGAAACACCATATATTTT. Protein sequence: CASSLDRGLGNTIYF. The rearrangement joins TRBV5-8 to TRBJ1-3; 11 positions match TRBD1. The CDR3 extends over 15 amino acids. CDR1 and CDR2 from the germline V gene are SGHTS and YDEGEE.

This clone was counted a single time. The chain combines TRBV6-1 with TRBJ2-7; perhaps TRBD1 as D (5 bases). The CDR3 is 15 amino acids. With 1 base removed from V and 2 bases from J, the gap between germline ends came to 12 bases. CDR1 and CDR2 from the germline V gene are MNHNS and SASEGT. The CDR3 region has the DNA TGTGCCAGCAGTGAAGAGGGCGCAGGGCCCTACGAGCAGTACTTC. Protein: CASSEEGAGPYEQYF.

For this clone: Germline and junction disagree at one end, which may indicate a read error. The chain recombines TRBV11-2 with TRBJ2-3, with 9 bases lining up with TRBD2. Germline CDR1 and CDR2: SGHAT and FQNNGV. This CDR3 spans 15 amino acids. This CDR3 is CASSLVAGGSDTQYF. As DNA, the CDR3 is TGTGCCAGCAGCTTAGTTGCGGGGGGGTCAGACACGCAGTATTTT.

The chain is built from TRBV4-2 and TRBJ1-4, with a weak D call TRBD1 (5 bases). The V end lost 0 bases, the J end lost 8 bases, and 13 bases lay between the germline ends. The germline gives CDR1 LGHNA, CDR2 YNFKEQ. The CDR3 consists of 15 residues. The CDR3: CASSQEWEGDEKLFF. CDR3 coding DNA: TGTGCCAGCAGCCAAGAATGGGAAGGGGACGAAAAACTGTTTTTT.

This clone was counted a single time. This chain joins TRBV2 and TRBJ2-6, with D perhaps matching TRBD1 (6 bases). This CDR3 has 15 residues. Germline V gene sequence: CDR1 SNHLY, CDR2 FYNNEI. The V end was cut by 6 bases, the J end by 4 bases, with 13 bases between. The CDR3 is CASRTDRPGANVLTF. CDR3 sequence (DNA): TGTGCCAGCAGGACGGACAGACCCGGGGCCAACGTCCTGACTTTC.

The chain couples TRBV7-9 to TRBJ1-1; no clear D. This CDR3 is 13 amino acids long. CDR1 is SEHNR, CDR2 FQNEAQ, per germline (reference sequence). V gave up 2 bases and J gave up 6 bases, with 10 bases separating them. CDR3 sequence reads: CASSLISGAEAFF. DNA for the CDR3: TGTGCCAGCAGCTTAATTTCGGGCGCTGAAGCTTTCTTT. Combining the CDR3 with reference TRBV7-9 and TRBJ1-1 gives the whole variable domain DTGVSQNPRHKITKRGQNVTFRCDPISEHNRLYWYRQTLGQGPEFLTYFQNEAQLEKSRLLSDRFSAERPKGSFSTLEIQRTEQGDSAMYLCASSLISGAEAFFGQGTRLTVV.

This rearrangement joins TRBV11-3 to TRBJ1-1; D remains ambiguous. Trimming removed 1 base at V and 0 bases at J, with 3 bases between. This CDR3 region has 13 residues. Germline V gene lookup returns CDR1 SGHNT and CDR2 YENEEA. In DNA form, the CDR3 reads TGTGCCAGCAGCTTAGGTATGAACACTGAAGCTTTCTTT. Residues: CASSLGMNTEAFF.

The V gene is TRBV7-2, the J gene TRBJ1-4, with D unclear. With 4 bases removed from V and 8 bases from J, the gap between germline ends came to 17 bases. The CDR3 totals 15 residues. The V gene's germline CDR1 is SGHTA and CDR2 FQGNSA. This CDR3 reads CASSSMTPSREKLFF. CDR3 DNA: TGTGCCAGCAGCTCAATGACCCCTTCACGGGAAAAACTGTTTTTT.

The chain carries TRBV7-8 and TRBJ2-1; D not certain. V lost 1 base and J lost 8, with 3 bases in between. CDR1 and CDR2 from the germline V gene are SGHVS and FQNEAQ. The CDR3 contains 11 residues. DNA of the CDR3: TGTGCCAGCAGCTTAGGGGATGAGCAGTTCTTC. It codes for CASSLGDEQFF.

The CDR3 sequence: CASTLGRTHYGYTF. For the CDR3, the DNA is TGTGCCAGCACCCTCGGACGGACCCACTATGGCTACACCTTC. The V gene is TRBV2, the J gene TRBJ1-2; D remains ambiguous. V lost 7 bases and J lost 3, with 15 bases in between. CDR1 is SNHLY, CDR2 FYNNEI, per germline. The length of the CDR3 is 14 residues.

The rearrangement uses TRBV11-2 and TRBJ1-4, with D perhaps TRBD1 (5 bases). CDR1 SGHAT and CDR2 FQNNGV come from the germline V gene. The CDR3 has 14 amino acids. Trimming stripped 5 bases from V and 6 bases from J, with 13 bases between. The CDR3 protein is CASSPRGGYEKLFF. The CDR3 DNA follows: TGTGCCAGCAGCCCTCGGGGGGGGTATGAAAAACTGTTTTTT.

The CDR3: CASSDTSGNTIYF. The CDR3 DNA sequence: TGTGCCAGCTCGGACACCTCTGGAAACACCATATATTTT. The chain recombines TRBV9 with TRBJ1-3, with D perhaps TRBD1 (5 bases). The CDR3 covers 13 residues. Per germline, CDR1 SGDLS and CDR2 YYNGEE. The germline V and J ends were trimmed by 7 bases and 0 bases, with 8 bases remaining between them.

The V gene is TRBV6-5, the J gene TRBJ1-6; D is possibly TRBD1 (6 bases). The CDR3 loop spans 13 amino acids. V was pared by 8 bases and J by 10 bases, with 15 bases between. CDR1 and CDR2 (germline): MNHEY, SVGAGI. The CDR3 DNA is TGTGCCAGCGGACCAGGGAGGGGGTCACCCCTCCACTTT. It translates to CASGPGRGSPLHF.

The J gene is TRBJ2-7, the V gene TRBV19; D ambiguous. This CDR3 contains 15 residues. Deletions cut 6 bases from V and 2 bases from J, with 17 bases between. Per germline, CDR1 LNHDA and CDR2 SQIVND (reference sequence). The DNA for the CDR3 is TGTGCCAGTAGCCCCATGTGGGGTGGACCCTACGAGCAGTACTTC. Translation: CASSPMWGGPYEQYF.

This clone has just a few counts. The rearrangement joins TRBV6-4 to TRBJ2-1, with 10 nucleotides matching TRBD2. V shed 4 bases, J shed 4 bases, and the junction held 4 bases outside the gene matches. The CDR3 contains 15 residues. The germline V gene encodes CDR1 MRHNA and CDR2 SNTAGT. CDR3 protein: CASSVSGGQYNEQFF. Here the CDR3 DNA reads TGTGCCAGCAGTGTTAGCGGGGGGCAGTACAATGAGCAGTTCTTC.

The CDR3 nucleotides read TGTGCCAGCAACGCCCCTCTAGGGCCCAATCAGCCCCAGCATTTT. This encodes CASNAPLGPNQPQHF. This chain connects TRBV6-4 to TRBJ1-5; D uncertain. V dropped 7 bases and J dropped 3 bases, with 16 bases sitting between them. Germline loops: CDR1 MRHNA, CDR2 SNTAGT. The CDR3 length is 15 residues.

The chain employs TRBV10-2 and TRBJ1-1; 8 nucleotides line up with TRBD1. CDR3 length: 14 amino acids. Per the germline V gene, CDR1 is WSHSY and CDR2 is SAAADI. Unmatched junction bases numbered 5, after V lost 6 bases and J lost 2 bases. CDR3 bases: TGCGCCAGCAGGGGGACAGGCCACAACACTGAAGCTTTCTTT. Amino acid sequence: CASRGTGHNTEAFF.

CDR3 loop: CASRLDSQETQYF. DNA of the CDR3: TGTGCCAGCAGACTCGACAGCCAAGAGACCCAGTACTTC. The genes are TRBV28 and TRBJ2-5; a weak D match, TRBD1 (5 bases). This CDR3 spans 13 amino acids. Looked up from germline, CDR1 is MDHEN and CDR2 is SYDVKM. Trimming removed 6 bases from V and 1 base from J, with 9 bases in between. Filled out from reference TRBV28 and TRBJ2-5, the complete variable domain reads DVKVTQSSRYLVKRTGEKVFLECVQDMDHENMFWYRQDPGLGLRLIYFSYDVKMKEKGDIPEGYSVSREKKERFSLILESASTNQTSMYLCASRLDSQETQYFGPGTRLLVL.

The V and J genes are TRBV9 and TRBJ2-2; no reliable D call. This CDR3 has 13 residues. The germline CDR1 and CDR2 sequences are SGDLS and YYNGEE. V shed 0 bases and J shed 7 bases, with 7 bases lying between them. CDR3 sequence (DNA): TGTGCCAGCAGCGTAGGGATGAGCGGGGAGCTGTTTTTT. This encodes CASSVGMSGELFF.

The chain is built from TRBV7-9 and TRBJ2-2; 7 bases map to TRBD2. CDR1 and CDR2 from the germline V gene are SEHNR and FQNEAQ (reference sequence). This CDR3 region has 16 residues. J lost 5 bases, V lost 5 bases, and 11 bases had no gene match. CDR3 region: CASSPAARGTTGELFF. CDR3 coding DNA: TGTGCCAGCAGCCCAGCGGCGCGGGGGACGACCGGGGAGCTGTTTTTT.